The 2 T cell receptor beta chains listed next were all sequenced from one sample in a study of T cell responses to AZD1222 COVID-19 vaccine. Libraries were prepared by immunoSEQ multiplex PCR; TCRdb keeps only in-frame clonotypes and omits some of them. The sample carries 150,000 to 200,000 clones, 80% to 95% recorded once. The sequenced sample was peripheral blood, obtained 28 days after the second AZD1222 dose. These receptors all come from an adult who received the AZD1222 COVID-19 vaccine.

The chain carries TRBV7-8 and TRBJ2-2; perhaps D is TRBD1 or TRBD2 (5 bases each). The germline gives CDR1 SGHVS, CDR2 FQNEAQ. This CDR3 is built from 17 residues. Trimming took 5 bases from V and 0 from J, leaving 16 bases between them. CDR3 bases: TGTGCCAGCAGCCTAGGACGTCGGGGCCCGAACACCGGGGAGCTGTTTTTT. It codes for CASSLGRRGPNTGELFF.

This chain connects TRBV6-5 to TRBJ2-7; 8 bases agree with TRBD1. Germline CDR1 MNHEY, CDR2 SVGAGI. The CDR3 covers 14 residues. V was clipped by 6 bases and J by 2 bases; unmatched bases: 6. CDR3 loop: CASRPTGGTYEQYF. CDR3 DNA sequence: TGTGCCAGCAGGCCTACAGGGGGAACCTACGAGCAGTACTTC.